The source of this T cell receptor (beta chain) is a study of blood T cell repertoires in COVID-19. Study overall: The United States, Italy and Spain were the sources of the acute and convalescent COVID-19 samples. Nucleic acid was either cDNA or gDNA, and it came from T cells, B-cell-depleted T cells, or PBMCs.

This clone was found once. Original methodology: Estimation of nucleated cell counts was performed using reference gene primer amplification. Profiled with immunoSEQ multiplex PCR; TCRdb holds only in-frame clones, not every one. The V and J calls and clone size come from that table; D and trimming were worked out from the DNA. The sample carries 200,000 to 250,000 clones, roughly 80% recorded once. The J segment lost 2 bases and the V segment lost 4 bases, leaving 6 bases of the junction unmatched. The germline V gene encodes CDR1 SEHNR and CDR2 FQNEAQ (reference sequence). This CDR3 spans 16 amino acids.

The sequenced sample consisted of peripheral blood. The V and J genes are TRBV7-9 and TRBJ2-3, with 10 bases matching TRBD1. The source is a woman in her forties or fifties with acute or convalescent COVID-19. CDR3 sequence (DNA): TGTGCCAGCAGCTCACGGGACAGGGGATCCACAGATACGCAGTATTTT. Its translation is CASSSRDRGSTDTQYF.